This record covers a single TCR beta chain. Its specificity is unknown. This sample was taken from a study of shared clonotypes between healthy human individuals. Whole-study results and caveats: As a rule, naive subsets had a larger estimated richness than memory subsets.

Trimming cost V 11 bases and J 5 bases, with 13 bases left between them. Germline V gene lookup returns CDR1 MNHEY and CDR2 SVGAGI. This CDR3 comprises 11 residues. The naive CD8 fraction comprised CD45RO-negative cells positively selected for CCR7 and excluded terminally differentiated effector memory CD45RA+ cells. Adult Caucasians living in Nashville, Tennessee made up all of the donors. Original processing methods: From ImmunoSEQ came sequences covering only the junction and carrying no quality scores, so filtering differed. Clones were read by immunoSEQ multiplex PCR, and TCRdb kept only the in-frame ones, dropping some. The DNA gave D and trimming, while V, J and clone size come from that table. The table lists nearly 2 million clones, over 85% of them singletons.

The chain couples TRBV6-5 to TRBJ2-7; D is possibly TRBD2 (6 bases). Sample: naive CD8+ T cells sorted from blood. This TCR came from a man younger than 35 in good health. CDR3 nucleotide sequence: TGTGCCGTCCGGGCGGGGCACGAGCAGTACTTC. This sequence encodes CAVRAGHEQYF.